This T cell receptor beta chain came from a study of response to subunit inactivated influenza vaccine. This clonotype was found many times. Its antigen is unknown. Whole-study results and caveats: A suggestion made by the authors is that each seasonal influenza vaccination recruits few new T cells.

Each CDR3 protein is one row after TCRdb ran MiXCR on the RT-PCR reads. This sample carries some 800,000 distinct CDR3 sequences, less than 25% of them seen once, and the ten largest clones take 9.5% to 13%. This CDR3 region has 16 residues. The germline CDR1 and CDR2 sequences are SEHNR and FQNEAQ (reference sequence). V gave up 5 bases and J gave up 4 bases; unmatched junction bases: 13. The input for sequencing was PBMCs from blood, taken more than 4 days after vaccination. J is TRBJ2-5 and V is TRBV7-9, with 7 bases lining up with TRBD2. This clonotype was sampled from a man in his forties or fifties who received an inactivated influenza vaccine. CDR3 bases: TGTGCCAGCAGCGCCCCTCCGCGGGAGCTGAGAGAGACCCAGTACTTC. It yields the protein CASSAPPRELRETQYF.